This T cell receptor beta chain was captured in a study of control samples from healthy donors and cancer patients. Profiling relied on immunoSEQ multiplex PCR, and the TCRdb table lists in-frame clones only, not all of them. The sample shows 140,000 to 150,000 clones, roughly 93% of them seen only once. Specimen: blood. This clonotype originated in a man younger than 35 in good health.

The CDR3 sequence is CASSPTGERYGYTF. In DNA, the CDR3 is TGTGCCAGTAGTCCGACAGGGGAACGGTATGGCTACACCTTC. The chain couples TRBV19 to TRBJ1-2, with 8 bases that match TRBD1. CDR1 and CDR2 from the germline V gene are LNHDA and SQIVND (reference sequence). Losses at the gene ends were 5 bases for V and 5 bases for J; bases not matched to a gene: 7. The CDR3 extends over 14 amino acids.